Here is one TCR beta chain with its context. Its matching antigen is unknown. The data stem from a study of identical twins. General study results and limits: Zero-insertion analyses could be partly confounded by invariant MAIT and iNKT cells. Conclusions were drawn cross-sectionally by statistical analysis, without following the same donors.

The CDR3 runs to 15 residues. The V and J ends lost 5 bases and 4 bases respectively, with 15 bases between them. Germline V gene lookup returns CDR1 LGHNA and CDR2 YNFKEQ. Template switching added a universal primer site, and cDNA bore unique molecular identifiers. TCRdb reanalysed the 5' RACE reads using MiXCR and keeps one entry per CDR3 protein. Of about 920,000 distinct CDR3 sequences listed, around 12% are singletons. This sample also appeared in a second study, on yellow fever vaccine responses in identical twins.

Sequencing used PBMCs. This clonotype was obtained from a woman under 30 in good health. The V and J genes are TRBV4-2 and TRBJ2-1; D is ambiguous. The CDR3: CASSGTGPLYNEQFF. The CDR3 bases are TGTGCCAGCAGCGGAACCGGACCCCTATACAATGAGCAGTTCTTC.